These T cell receptor beta chains were read from a single sample in a study of T cell responses to AZD1222 COVID-19 vaccine. Libraries were prepared by immunoSEQ multiplex PCR; TCRdb keeps only in-frame clonotypes and omits some of them. The sample lists some 180,000 clones, approximately 92% occurring once. The sequenced sample was peripheral blood, obtained on day 0 of AZD1222 vaccination. Receptor source: an adult in good health. Each CDR3 is given with its conserved first and last residue. Each record gives: J gene, CDR3 length, clone size, D gene, V gene, CDR3 DNA, CDR3 protein. The D gene is left open where the match is weak. Not every row has a clone size; where given, it reads once, few, many or a size class.

TRBJ2-1	16	NA	NA	TRBV19	TGTGCCAGTAGCTCCGGACTCGTTCGAACCTACAATGAGCAGTTCTTC	CASSSGLVRTYNEQFF
TRBJ1-1	11	NA	NA	TRBV5-4	TGTGCATGGGGGAAGAACACTGAAGCTTTCTTT	CAWGKNTEAFF
TRBJ1-2	11	NA	NA	TRBV30	TGTGCCTGTGGGCGTGGCTATGGCTACACCTTC	CACGRGYGYTF
TRBJ1-2	13	NA	NA	TRBV27	TGTGCCAGCAGTTCTCAGACAGGCTATGGCTACACCTTC	CASSSQTGYGYTF
TRBJ2-3	15	NA	TRBD1	TRBV7-9	TGTGCCAACTCCCTTGGGGGACAGGGGGCAGATACGCAGTATTTT	CANSLGGQGADTQYF
TRBJ1-2	13	NA	NA	TRBV12-3/TRBV12-4	TGTGCCAGCAGCAATACAGCGGACTATGGCTACACCTTC	CASSNTADYGYTF
TRBJ2-1	15	NA	TRBD1	TRBV10-1	TGCGCCAGCGGAGCAGACAGGGAGCTCTACAATGAGCAGTTCTTC	CASGADRELYNEQFF
TRBJ1-4	16	NA	NA	TRBV27	TGTGCCAGCAGTATACCTAGGGTCTTCGGTAATGAAAAACTGTTTTTT	CASSIPRVFGNEKLFF
TRBJ1-4	15	once	TRBD1	TRBV4-1	TGCGCCAGCAGGCCCCCGGGACAGACGAACGGAAAACTGTTTTTT	CASRPPGQTNGKLFF
TRBJ1-1	17	NA	TRBD1	TRBV27	TGTGCCAGCAGTTTCTTATCCGGGACAGGGGAGAACACTGAAGCTTTCTTT	CASSFLSGTGENTEAFF
TRBJ2-1	16	NA	TRBD2	TRBV27	TGTGCCAGCAGTTTACCGGGACTAGCGGGAGGGAATGAGCAGTTCTTC	CASSLPGLAGGNEQFF
TRBJ1-1	15	once	NA	TRBV4-1	TGCGCCAGCAGCCAAGTGCCCCTGATGAACACTGAAGCTTTCTTT	CASSQVPLMNTEAFF
TRBJ2-7	14	NA	NA	TRBV13	TGTGCCAGCAGCTCTTGGACATCGTCCTACGAGCAGTACTTC	CASSSWTSSYEQYF
TRBJ2-7	13	NA	TRBD2	TRBV30	TGTGCCTTGTGGACTAGCGGGACCTACGAGCAGTACTTC	CALWTSGTYEQYF
TRBJ1-5	14	NA	TRBD1	TRBV7-2	TGTGCCAGCAGCCAACGACAGGGGGATCAGCCCCAGCATTTT	CASSQRQGDQPQHF
TRBJ1-2	15	once	TRBD1	TRBV6-2/TRBV6-3	TGTGCCAGCAGCTTCAGGGGGCTCCCCGTAGATGGCTACACCTTC	CASSFRGLPVDGYTF
TRBJ2-7	18	few	TRBD1	TRBV27	TGTGCCAGCAGCCGCGCCGACTTCTTGACAGGGGGCTGGGGCGAGCAGTACTTC	CASSRADFLTGGWGEQYF
TRBJ1-1	14	NA	NA	TRBV19	TGTGCCAGTCGGGCACAGGGATGGAACACTGAAGCTTTCTTT	CASRAQGWNTEAFF
TRBJ2-5	17	NA	NA	TRBV19	TGTGCCAGTAGTATTGGATTGGCAGGGATCGGGGGAGAGACCCAGTACTTC	CASSIGLAGIGGETQYF
TRBJ1-2	12	NA	NA	TRBV28	TGTGCCAGCTTGGGGGCGGACTATGGCTACACCTTC	CASLGADYGYTF
TRBJ1-1	14	NA	NA	TRBV7-9	TGTGCCAGCAGACCGGACAGTGGGAACACTGAAGCTTTCTTT	CASRPDSGNTEAFF
TRBJ2-1	13	NA	NA	TRBV11-2	TGTGCCAGCAGCTTAGATCTAAGAAGGGAGCAGTTCTTC	CASSLDLRREQFF
TRBJ1-5	14	NA	NA	TRBV7-8	TGTGCCAGCAGCTTAGTTAATAGCAATCAGCCCCAGCATTTT	CASSLVNSNQPQHF
TRBJ2-3	12	NA	NA	TRBV12-3/TRBV12-4	TGTGCCAGCACCCGACTCGCAGATACGCAGTATTTT	CASTRLADTQYF
TRBJ1-2	15	NA	NA	TRBV19	TGTGCCAGTAGTACGCGCAGGGGAGGGACCTATGGCTACACCTTC	CASSTRRGGTYGYTF
TRBJ2-1	17	NA	TRBD2	TRBV6-2/TRBV6-3	TGTGCCAGCAGTTACTCGATGGGGCGGGGGGACGTGGATGAGCAGTTCTTC	CASSYSMGRGDVDEQFF
TRBJ1-4	15	NA	NA	TRBV5-1	TGCGCCAGCAGCTTGGTTAGGGGGACGGCGGAAAAACTGTTTTTT	CASSLVRGTAEKLFF
TRBJ2-1	15	NA	TRBD1	TRBV6-5	TGTGCCAGCAGTTACGGACAGGGGGCCTACAATGAGCAGTTCTTC	CASSYGQGAYNEQFF
TRBJ1-2	12	NA	NA	TRBV5-4	TGTGCCACCCACCTTGGGCAAAGGAACTACACCTTC	CATHLGQRNYTF